The next 13 T cell receptor beta chains were all read from a single sample in a study of blood T cell repertoires in COVID-19. The repertoire was sequenced with immunoSEQ multiplex PCR; TCRdb's copy has only in-frame clones and lacks some. The table lists about 160,000 clones, more than 75% of them singletons. Specimen: peripheral blood. The receptors derive from a man aged 35 to 55 with acute or convalescent COVID-19.

The chain employs TRBV7-3 and TRBJ1-2; 7 bases match TRBD1. The V segment lost 6 bases and the J segment 8 bases; nucleotides outside the gene matches: 6. This CDR3 spans 12 amino acids. CDR1 SGHTA and CDR2 FQGTGA come from the germline V gene. CDR3 DNA sequence: TGTGCCAGCAGTTCGACAGGGTCCGGCTACACCTTC. This sequence encodes CASSSTGSGYTF.

This clone was found a few times. CDR3 sequence (DNA): TGTGCCAGTGGAGACCAATATCAGCCCCAGCATTTT. This gives the protein CASGDQYQPQHF. The chain links TRBV19 to TRBJ1-5; D is uncertain. The CDR3 is 12 residues long. Germline-derived CDR1 and CDR2 are LNHDA and SQIVND (reference sequence). The V and J ends lost 8 bases and 5 bases respectively, with 10 bases between them.

This clone came up a few times. V is TRBV12-3 or TRBV12-4 and J is TRBJ1-1; possibly TRBD1 for D (6 bases). This CDR3 spans 13 amino acids. Trimming shortened V by 5 bases and J by 6 bases, and 13 bases separated the two germline ends. CDR3 amino acids: CASSPQGWSEAFF. CDR3 in DNA: TGTGCCAGCAGTCCACAGGGATGGTCTGAAGCTTTCTTT.

V usage is TRBV27 and J usage is TRBJ1-5, with 8 bases matching TRBD1. CDR3 length: 15 residues. Germline values: CDR1 MNHEY, CDR2 SMNVEV (reference sequence). V dropped 0 bases and J dropped 7; count of bases not matched to a gene: 5. The CDR3 sequence is CASSLSGTGTQPQHF. CDR3 nucleotide sequence: TGTGCCAGCAGTTTATCCGGGACAGGAACCCAGCCCCAGCATTTT.

This chain links TRBV10-3 with TRBJ1-2, with a possible D match to TRBD1 (5 bases). V was clipped by 7 bases and J by 7 bases, with 22 bases between them. The CDR3 spans 15 residues. Germline CDR1 reads ENHRY; CDR2 reads SYGVKD. The CDR3 sequence is CAITSREGQLAGYTF. CDR3 DNA sequence: TGTGCCATCACCTCCCGGGAGGGGCAGCTTGCTGGCTACACCTTC.

The chain has TRBV5-6 and TRBJ2-3; a possible D gene is TRBD2 (7 bases). CDR3 length: 16 residues. Trimming took off 3 bases at V and 4 bases at J, with 18 bases between the two ends. CDR1 is SGHDT, CDR2 YYEEEE, per germline. The CDR3 loop is CASSWGITGGPDTQYF. As DNA, the CDR3 is TGTGCCAGCAGCTGGGGTATTACGGGGGGCCCAGATACGCAGTATTTT.

The chain carries TRBV9 and TRBJ2-7, with 7 bases that match TRBD1. Germline V gene lookup returns CDR1 SGDLS and CDR2 YYNGEE. The CDR3 has 13 residues. J gave up 4 bases and V 4 bases, and 5 bases lay outside the gene matches. CDR3 sequence (DNA): TGTGCCAGCAGCAAGGGACAGCAATACGAGCAGTACTTC. Amino acids: CASSKGQQYEQYF. Complete variable domain (other parts from reference TRBV9 and TRBJ2-7): DSGVTQTPKHLITATGQRVTLRCSPRSGDLSVYWYQQSLDQGLQFLIQYYNGEERAKGNILERFSAQQFPDLHSELNLSSLELGDSALYFCASSKGQQYEQYFGPGTRLTVT.

The chain combines TRBV6-5 with TRBJ2-1; TRBD2 aligns across 9 bases. V dropped 7 bases and J dropped 6; count of bases not matched to a gene: 7. CDR1 is MNHEY and CDR2 is SVGAGI in the germline V gene. There are 14 residues in the CDR3. CDR3 amino acids: CASNLAGVPNEQFF. The DNA of the CDR3 is TGTGCCAGCAATTTAGCGGGGGTGCCCAATGAGCAGTTCTTC.

This clone was counted a single time. The chain is built from TRBV11-2 and TRBJ1-2, with D unresolved. This CDR3 comprises 14 residues. V gave up 1 base and J gave up 6 bases, with 12 bases separating them. Looked up from germline, CDR1 is SGHAT and CDR2 is FQNNGV. The CDR3 spells CASSLGGPFDGYTF. CDR3 DNA sequence: TGTGCCAGCAGCTTAGGTGGCCCTTTTGATGGCTACACCTTC. Combining the CDR3 with reference TRBV11-2 and TRBJ1-2 gives the whole variable domain EAGVAQSPRYKIIEKRQSVAFWCNPISGHATLYWYQQILGQGPKLLIQFQNNGVVDDSQLPKDRFSAERLKGVDSTLKIQPAKLEDSAVYLCASSLGGPFDGYTFGSGTRLTVV.

This clone occurred a few times. The V and J genes are TRBV5-1 and TRBJ1-2; no firm D call. Germline V gives CDR1 SGHRS, CDR2 YFSETQ. Trimming took 5 bases from V and 4 from J, leaving 15 bases between them. The CDR3 spans 14 residues. The CDR3 region has the DNA TGCGCCAGCAGGCCGTCGGGGAATTCCTATGGCTACACCTTC. Translating it yields CASRPSGNSYGYTF.

V is TRBV18 and J is TRBJ2-3; D ambiguous. The CDR3 has 14 amino acids. V dropped 2 bases and J dropped 5 bases, with 11 bases sitting between them. Per germline, CDR1 KGHSH and CDR2 LQKENI. The DNA of the CDR3 is TGTGCCAGCTCACCAATGGCAGTTCAAGATACGCAGTATTTT. Translation gives CASSPMAVQDTQYF.

The V gene is TRBV24-1, the J gene TRBJ1-3, with D tentatively TRBD1 (5 bases). The CDR3 consists of 13 residues. Germline-derived CDR1 and CDR2 are KGHDR and SFDVKD. V lost 4 bases and J lost 8, with 11 bases in between. The chain's CDR3 is CATSEMGGDTIYF. The DNA for the CDR3 is TGTGCCACCAGTGAGATGGGGGGAGACACCATATATTTT.

This sequence joins TRBV11-2 and TRBJ2-3, with TRBD1 matching over 9 bases. V lost 0 bases and J lost 0; bases outside the gene matches: 10. From germline, CDR1 is SGHAT and CDR2 FQNNGV. This CDR3 is built from 19 residues. The CDR3 reads CASSLDSLKDRGSTDTQYF. The CDR3 bases are TGTGCCAGCAGCTTAGATTCCCTGAAAGACAGGGGGAGCACAGATACGCAGTATTTT.